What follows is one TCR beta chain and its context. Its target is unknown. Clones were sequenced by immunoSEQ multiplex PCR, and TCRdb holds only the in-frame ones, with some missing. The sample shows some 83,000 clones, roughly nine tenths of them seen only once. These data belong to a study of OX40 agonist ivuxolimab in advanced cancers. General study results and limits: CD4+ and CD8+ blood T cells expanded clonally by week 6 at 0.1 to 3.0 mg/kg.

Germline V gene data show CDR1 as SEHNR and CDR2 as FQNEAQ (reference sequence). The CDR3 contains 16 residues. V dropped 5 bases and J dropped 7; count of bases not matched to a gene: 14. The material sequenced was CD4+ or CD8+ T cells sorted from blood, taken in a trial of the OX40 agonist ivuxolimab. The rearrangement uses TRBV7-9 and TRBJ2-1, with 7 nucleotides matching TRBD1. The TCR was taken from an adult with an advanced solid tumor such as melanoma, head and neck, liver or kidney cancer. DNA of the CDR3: TGTGCCAGCAGCGTTCCCCGGGACAGAAAGGTAAATGAGCAGTTCTTC. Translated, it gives CASSVPRDRKVNEQFF.